Given below is one TCR beta chain in context. As yet, its antigen is unknown. The entry originates in a study of PD-1 blockade in classical Hodgkin lymphoma. General observations from the study: Before treatment, TCR diversity in newly diagnosed patients was reportedly lower than in healthy donors.

TCRdb's table, derived via immunoSEQ multiplex PCR, lists solely in-frame clones and lacks some. The data hold almost 100,000 clones, with around nine tenths observed a single time. Deletions cut 0 bases from V and 9 bases from J, with 11 bases between. CDR3 length: 13 amino acids. Germline V CDR1 and CDR2: SGDLS, YYNGEE. All patients experienced relapse after autologous stem cell transplantation, and brentuximab vedotin exposure was variable. The sequence came from a human donor with classical Hodgkin lymphoma. The sample was peripheral blood mononuclear cells (PBMCs), taken at baseline. The chain carries TRBV9 and TRBJ2-3; the D is unclear. The CDR3 sequence: CASSVGGSLTQYF. The DNA for the CDR3 is TGTGCCAGCAGCGTAGGTGGCTCCCTAACGCAGTATTTT.